This TCR beta chain was recorded in a study of shared clonotypes between healthy human individuals. Sequencing was performed with immunoSEQ multiplex PCR; in TCRdb, only in-frame clones are kept and a portion is missing. This sample has 2 million to 2.5 million clones, with about 90% found just once. The sequence derives from a man younger than 30 in good health. Some clones in this sample may be carry-over from other donors' samples. Material for sequencing was naive CD4+ T cells from PBMCs. Subset here: CD45RA+ positively selected.

The CDR3 loop is CASSSLPRQNTGELFF. In DNA, the CDR3 is TGCGCCAGCAGCTCGCTGCCCCGTCAGAACACCGGGGAGCTGTTTTTT. The rearrangement uses TRBV5-1 and TRBJ2-2; D remains unclear. The V gene lost 3 bases and the J gene lost 1 base, with 13 bases spanning the gap. Germline V lookup: CDR1 SGHRS, CDR2 YFSETQ. This CDR3 has 16 amino acids.